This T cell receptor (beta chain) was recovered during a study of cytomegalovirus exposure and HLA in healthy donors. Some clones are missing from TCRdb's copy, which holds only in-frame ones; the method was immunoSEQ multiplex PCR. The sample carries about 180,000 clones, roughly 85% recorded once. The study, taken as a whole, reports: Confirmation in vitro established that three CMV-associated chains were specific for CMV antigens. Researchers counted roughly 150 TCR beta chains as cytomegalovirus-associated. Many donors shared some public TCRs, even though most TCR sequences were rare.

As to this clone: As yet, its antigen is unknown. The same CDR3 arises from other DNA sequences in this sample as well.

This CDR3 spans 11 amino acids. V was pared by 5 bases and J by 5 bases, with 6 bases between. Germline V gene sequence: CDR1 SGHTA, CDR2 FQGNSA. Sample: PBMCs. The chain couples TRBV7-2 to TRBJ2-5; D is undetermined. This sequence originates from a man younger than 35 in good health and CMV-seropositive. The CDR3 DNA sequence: TGTGCCAGCAGCCTCTCCGAGACCCAGTACTTC. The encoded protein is CASSLSETQYF.